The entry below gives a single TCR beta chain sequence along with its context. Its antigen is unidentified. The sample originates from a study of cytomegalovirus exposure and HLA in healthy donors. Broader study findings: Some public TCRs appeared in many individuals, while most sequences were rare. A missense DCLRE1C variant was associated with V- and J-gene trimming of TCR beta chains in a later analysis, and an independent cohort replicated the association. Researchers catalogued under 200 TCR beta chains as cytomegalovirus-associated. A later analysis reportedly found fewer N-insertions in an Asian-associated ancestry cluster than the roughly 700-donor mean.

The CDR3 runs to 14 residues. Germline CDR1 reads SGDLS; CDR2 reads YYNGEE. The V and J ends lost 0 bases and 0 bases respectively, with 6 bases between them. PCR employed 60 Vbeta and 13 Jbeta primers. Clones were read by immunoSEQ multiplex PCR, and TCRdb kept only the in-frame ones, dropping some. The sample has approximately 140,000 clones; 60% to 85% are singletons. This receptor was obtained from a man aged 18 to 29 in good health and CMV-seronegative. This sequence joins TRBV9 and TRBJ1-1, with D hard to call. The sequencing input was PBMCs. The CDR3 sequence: CASSVAQLNTEAFF. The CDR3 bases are TGTGCCAGCAGCGTAGCACAGCTGAACACTGAAGCTTTCTTT.